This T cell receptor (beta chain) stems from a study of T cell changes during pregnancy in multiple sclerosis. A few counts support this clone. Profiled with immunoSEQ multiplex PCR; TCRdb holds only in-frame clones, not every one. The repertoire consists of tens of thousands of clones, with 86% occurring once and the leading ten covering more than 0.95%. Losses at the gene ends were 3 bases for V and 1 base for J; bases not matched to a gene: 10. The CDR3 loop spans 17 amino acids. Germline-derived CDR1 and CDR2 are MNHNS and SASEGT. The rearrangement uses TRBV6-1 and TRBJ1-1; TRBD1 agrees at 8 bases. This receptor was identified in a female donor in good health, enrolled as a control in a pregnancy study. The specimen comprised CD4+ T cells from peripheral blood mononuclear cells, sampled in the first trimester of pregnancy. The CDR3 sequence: CASSDGAGGGPNTEAFF. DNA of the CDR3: TGTGCCAGCAGTGACGGTGCAGGGGGCGGCCCGAACACTGAAGCTTTCTTT.